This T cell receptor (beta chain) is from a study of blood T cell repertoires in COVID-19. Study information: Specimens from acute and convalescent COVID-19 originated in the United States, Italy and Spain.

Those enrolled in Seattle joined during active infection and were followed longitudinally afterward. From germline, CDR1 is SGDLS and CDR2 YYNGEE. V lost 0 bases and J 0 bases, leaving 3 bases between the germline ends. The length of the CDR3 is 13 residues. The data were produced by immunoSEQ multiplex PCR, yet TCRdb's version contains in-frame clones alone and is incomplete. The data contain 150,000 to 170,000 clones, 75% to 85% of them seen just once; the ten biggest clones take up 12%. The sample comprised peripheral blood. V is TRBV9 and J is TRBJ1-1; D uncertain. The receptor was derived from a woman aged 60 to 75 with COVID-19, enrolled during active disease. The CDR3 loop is CASSVAMNTEAFF. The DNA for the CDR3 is TGTGCCAGCAGCGTAGCAATGAACACTGAAGCTTTCTTT.